Listed below are T cell receptor beta chains from one sample, sequenced in a study of T cell responses to AZD1222 COVID-19 vaccine. Clones were read by immunoSEQ multiplex PCR, and TCRdb kept only the in-frame ones, dropping some. The sample comprises 130,000 to 150,000 clones, 90% to 95% of which are singletons, and 1.5% to 2% rests with the top ten. Sequencing used peripheral blood, obtained on day 0 of AZD1222 vaccination. These receptors were collected from an adult in good health. CDR3s include the opening cysteine and the closing phenylalanine or tryptophan. A D gene is named only where the DNA matches it firmly. Where a row states a size, it is once, few, many or the class of an expanded clone; other rows omit it.

TRBV5-4	TRBJ2-5	NA	NA	CASSLWGVGETQYF	TGTGCCAGCAGCTTATGGGGCGTAGGGGAGACCCAGTACTTC
TRBV11-2	TRBJ1-1	NA	NA	CASSSTVMNTEAFF	TGTGCCAGCAGCTCGACAGTTATGAACACTGAAGCTTTCTTT
TRBV19	TRBJ1-2	NA	TRBD1	CASTGTEANYGYTF	TGTGCCAGTACCGGGACAGAAGCTAACTATGGCTACACCTTC
TRBV4-3	TRBJ2-2	NA	NA	CASSRIRANTGELFF	TGCGCCAGCAGCAGGATCAGGGCGAACACCGGGGAGCTGTTTTTT
TRBV24-1	TRBJ2-5	NA	TRBD2	CATSERTSAAWETQYF	TGTGCCACCAGTGAACGGACTAGCGCGGCTTGGGAGACCCAGTACTTC
TRBV6-5	TRBJ1-2	NA	NA	CASSRGTAPNYGYTF	TGTGCCAGCAGCCGCGGGACGGCACCTAACTATGGCTACACCTTC
TRBV13	TRBJ2-5	NA	TRBD2	CASSLRTSGGAETQYF	TGTGCCAGCAGCCTCCGGACTAGCGGGGGGGCGGAGACCCAGTACTTC
TRBV5-1	TRBJ1-4	NA	NA	CASSPRPGAEEKLFF	TGCGCCAGCAGCCCTCGGCCGGGGGCGGAGGAAAAACTGTTTTTT
TRBV5-4	TRBJ2-1	NA	TRBD2	CASSLGAGGSYNGQFF	TGTGCCAGCAGCTTGGGTGCGGGGGGAAGCTACAATGGGCAGTTCTTC
TRBV10-3	TRBJ1-2	NA	TRBD1	CAISRQGNYGYTF	TGTGCCATCAGCCGACAGGGTAACTATGGCTACACCTTC
TRBV5-1	TRBJ1-1	NA	NA	CASSPVAGDTEAFF	TGCGCCAGCAGCCCCGTGGCAGGCGACACTGAAGCTTTCTTT
TRBV7-9	TRBJ2-1	NA	NA	CASSLVGLAEQFF	TGTGCCAGCAGCTTAGTCGGGCTGGCTGAGCAGTTCTTC
TRBV5-6	TRBJ1-4	NA	NA	CASSLLGEAEKLFF	TGTGCCAGCAGCTTGCTGGGGGAGGCTGAAAAACTGTTTTTT
TRBV5-1	TRBJ2-1	NA	NA	CASSPRPGEYNEQFF	TGCGCCAGCAGCCCTAGGCCGGGGGAGTACAATGAGCAGTTCTTC
TRBV18	TRBJ1-2	NA	NA	CASSPIRVDGYTF	TGTGCCAGCTCACCTATTCGGGTGGATGGCTACACCTTC
TRBV5-5	TRBJ1-1	NA	NA	CASSLVDRTKLGAFF	TGTGCCAGCAGCTTGGTAGACAGAACAAAGCTTGGGGCTTTCTTT
TRBV7-9	TRBJ1-5	NA	NA	CASSLAGEGGNQPQHF	TGTGCCAGCAGCTTAGCCGGCGAAGGGGGCAATCAGCCCCAGCATTTT
TRBV5-1	TRBJ1-1	NA	TRBD1	CASSFGTGVTLNTEAFF	TGCGCCAGCAGCTTCGGGACAGGTGTAACCCTGAACACTGAAGCTTTCTTT
TRBV6-6	TRBJ2-2	NA	TRBD1	CASIEAGGASGELFF	TGTGCCAGCATAGAGGCAGGGGGCGCATCCGGGGAGCTGTTTTTT
TRBV6-6	TRBJ1-5	once	NA	CASSFPQTEQPQHF	TGTGCCAGCAGTTTCCCCCAGACGGAGCAGCCCCAGCATTTT
TRBV18	TRBJ2-2	NA	NA	CASSPRNGGTGELFF	TGTGCCAGCTCACCACGAAACGGGGGAACCGGGGAGCTGTTTTTT
TRBV24-1	TRBJ2-5	once	TRBD2	CATSSGLGGPETQYF	TGTGCCACCAGTTCGGGACTAGGGGGTCCAGAGACCCAGTACTTC
TRBV10-3	TRBJ2-7	NA	TRBD1	CAISEFQGAYEQYF	TGTGCCATCAGTGAGTTCCAGGGGGCCTACGAGCAGTACTTC
TRBV5-1	TRBJ2-5	NA	TRBD2	CASSLTSGGTQETQYF	TGCGCCAGCAGCCTAACTAGCGGGGGGACCCAAGAGACCCAGTACTTC
TRBV10-3	TRBJ1-6	NA	NA	CAIRERTAGSPLHF	TGTGCCATCAGGGAGAGGACAGCGGGTTCACCCCTCCACTTT
TRBV19	TRBJ2-1	NA	TRBD1	CASRTHTGGAYNEQFF	TGTGCCAGTAGGACTCACACAGGGGGCGCGTACAATGAGCAGTTCTTC
TRBV19	TRBJ2-4	NA	NA	CASSMGDIQYF	TGTGCCAGTAGTATGGGTGACATTCAGTACTTC
TRBV9	TRBJ1-2	NA	NA	CASSDTGNANYGYTF	TGTGCCAGCAGCGACACAGGGAACGCTAACTATGGCTACACCTTC
TRBV27	TRBJ2-1	NA	TRBD1	CASGPQGIYNEQFF	TGTGCCAGCGGCCCACAGGGGATCTACAATGAGCAGTTCTTC
TRBV19	TRBJ2-5	NA	NA	CASSFLETQYF	TGTGCCAGTAGCTTCCTGGAGACCCAGTACTTC
TRBV7-7	TRBJ2-3	NA	NA	CASSLGASTDTQYF	TGTGCTAGCAGCTTAGGGGCTAGCACAGATACGCAGTATTTT
TRBV5-1	TRBJ2-1	NA	TRBD1	CASSFNGQGREQFF	TGCGCCAGCAGCTTTAATGGACAGGGACGTGAGCAGTTCTTC
TRBV3-1/TRBV3-2	TRBJ1-1	NA	NA	CASSQDEGGGWAF	TGTGCCAGCAGCCAAGATGAAGGCGGGGGGTGGGCTTTT
TRBV5-4	TRBJ2-3	once	TRBD2	CASSLSSGGADTQYF	TGTGCCAGCAGCCTAAGTAGCGGGGGAGCAGATACGCAGTATTTT
TRBV6-5	TRBJ2-3	NA	NA	CASSHPLSSDTQYF	TGTGCCAGCAGTCATCCTCTATCCTCCGATACGCAGTATTTT
TRBV7-6	TRBJ2-5	NA	TRBD1	CASSPGTVQETQYF	TGTGCCAGCAGCCCGGGGACAGTCCAAGAGACCCAGTACTTC
TRBV4-3	TRBJ1-2	NA	NA	CASSQVVTLGYGYTF	TGCGCCAGCAGCCAAGTAGTCACGCTAGGCTATGGCTACACCTTC
TRBV6-5	TRBJ2-3	NA	NA	CASSYQRRGGNTQYF	TGTGCCAGCAGTTACCAAAGGAGAGGGGGAAATACGCAGTATTTT
TRBV5-1	TRBJ1-1	NA	NA	CASSLGVVRVNTEAFF	TGCGCCAGCAGCTTGGGGGTGGTCAGGGTGAACACTGAAGCTTTCTTT
TRBV10-3	TRBJ1-1	NA	NA	CATRQGSERTEAFF	TGTGCCACCAGGCAGGGTAGTGAGCGCACTGAAGCTTTCTTT
TRBV18	TRBJ1-1	few	NA	CASSPPPGGSTEAFF	TGTGCCAGCTCACCACCTCCGGGCGGAAGCACTGAAGCTTTCTTT
TRBV7-8	TRBJ1-2	NA	NA	CASSPGHGYTF	TGTGCCAGCAGCCCGGGCCATGGCTACACCTTC
TRBV10-3	TRBJ2-7	NA	NA	CAIRTGNEQYF	TGTGCCATCAGAACGGGGAACGAGCAGTACTTC
TRBV7-8	TRBJ1-2	NA	TRBD1	CASSPTGSYNYGYTF	TGTGCCAGCAGCCCGACAGGGTCTTATAACTATGGCTACACCTTC
TRBV30	TRBJ2-3	NA	NA	CAWSVPGLTRGVSTDTQYF	TGTGCCTGGAGTGTACCCGGGCTTACAAGAGGGGTTAGCACAGATACGCAGTATTTT
TRBV19	TRBJ1-5	few	NA	CASTPPGNQPQHF	TGTGCCAGTACCCCCCCGGGCAATCAGCCCCAGCATTTT
TRBV6-5	TRBJ1-1	NA	TRBD1	CASSYPTGQGGTEAFF	TGTGCCAGCAGTTACCCAACGGGACAGGGGGGCACTGAAGCTTTCTTT
TRBV27	TRBJ2-6	once	NA	CASRGIGSGANVLTF	TGTGCCAGCAGGGGTATTGGCTCTGGGGCCAACGTCCTGACTTTC
TRBV19	TRBJ1-5	NA	NA	CASKAGDYSNQPQHF	TGTGCCAGTAAGGCAGGGGACTATAGCAATCAGCCCCAGCATTTT
TRBV14	TRBJ2-7	NA	TRBD1	CASSRKTGNSYEQYF	TGTGCCAGCAGCCGGAAGACAGGGAACTCCTACGAGCAGTACTTC